The clone carrying this T cell receptor beta chain was recorded once. The antigen remains unidentified. J was trimmed by 4 bases and V by 6 bases; bases with no gene match: 4. CDR1 and CDR2 (germline): ENHRY, SYGVKD. The CDR3 contains 14 residues. These data belong to a study of Graves' ophthalmopathy and Graves' hyperthyroidism. Study findings and constraints: Most clonotypes expanded in thyroid above 0.001 frequency were present in blood too.

The TCR beta CDR3 regions underwent amplification from RNA transcripts. The authors performed first-round RT-PCR with HTBI primers and then a second-round multiplex PCR. TCRdb called the multiplex PCR reads again in MiXCR, with one record for every CDR3 protein. The repertoire holds 600,000 to 950,000 distinct CDR3 sequences, with roughly 40% as singletons. V and J are TRBV10-3 and TRBJ1-2; 11 bases map to TRBD1. This TCR was recovered from an adult man with Graves' ophthalmopathy. Sequenced: peripheral blood. The CDR3 sequence is CAISRGQGGYGYTF. The DNA of the CDR3 is TGTGCCATCAGCCGGGGACAGGGGGGCTATGGCTACACCTTC.